The text below deals with one T cell receptor beta chain. This table comes from immunoSEQ multiplex PCR, and its TCRdb copy is limited to in-frame clones, with some not included. The repertoire holds 50,000 to 75,000 clones, with about 80% as singletons. This CDR3 spans 13 amino acids. Per the germline V gene, CDR1 is SEHNR and CDR2 is FQNEAQ (reference sequence). The J segment lost 1 base and the V segment lost 8 bases, leaving 3 bases of the junction unmatched. This record belongs to a study of blood T cell repertoires in COVID-19. Looking at the study overall: T cells, B-cell-depleted T cells, or PBMCs supplied cDNA or gDNA.

The sequence was obtained from a man aged 55 to 70 with COVID-19, enrolled during active disease. Sequencing used peripheral blood. The chain is built from TRBV7-9 and TRBJ2-5; 8 bases agree with TRBD2. For the CDR3, the DNA is TGTGCCAGCCAGCGGGGGAGCCAAGAGACCCAGTACTTC. Residues: CASQRGSQETQYF. The full variable domain, with the rest looked up from reference TRBV7-9 and TRBJ2-5, is DTGVSQNPRHKITKRGQNVTFRCDPISEHNRLYWYRQTLGQGPEFLTYFQNEAQLEKSRLLSDRFSAERPKGSFSTLEIQRTEQGDSAMYLCASQRGSQETQYFGPGTRLLVL.